This TCR beta chain emerged from a study of blood T cell repertoires in COVID-19 (dated by TCRdb to 2018 to 2021). Notes on the research overall: Collaborator samples came from the United States, Italy and Spain and covered acute and convalescent phases of COVID-19. The material from the prospective study consisted of cDNA or gDNA derived from T cells, B-cell-depleted T cells, or PBMCs. Deeply sampled blood TCRbeta repertoires from subjects exposed to, actively infected with, or recovered from COVID-19 were included in the dataset. The repertoires were made available in a free public database intended to serve as a resource for research on the immune response to SARS-CoV-2. Samples came from the ongoing ImmuneRACE study (first 160 participants) plus 1,254 subjects from 6 global collaborators. A de-identified subject ID, COVID-19 status, age in years and sex were almost always included in the sample metadata. Where available, HLA class I and class II types were obtained from metadata supplied by the sample provider rather than from assay-based typing.

The research as a whole found: Clinical and demographic metadata were provided uncurated, with the amount varying by source and participant.

One collaborating source in Seattle enrolled patients while the patients were actively infected and followed the patients over time throughout the course of disease. Each collaborating institution followed its own protocols to collect whole blood in K2EDTA tubes. Collaborator samples were shipped for TCRbeta analysis as frozen whole blood, isolated PBMCs, or DNA extracted from either sample type. A remark on this clone: Its specific antigen is unknown. The input lacks base qualities; no much larger clone sits a single base away.

CDR1 and CDR2 are drawn from the germline V gene (reference sequence): SEHNR, FQNEAQ. Reading from cysteine to phenylalanine, the CDR3 counts 13 amino acids. The entry retains the CDR3 DNA only, 39 bases that are in frame from base 1. V was cut back by 2 bases and J by 4 bases, leaving a gap of 6 bases between them. The immunoSEQ Assay, a bias-controlled multiplex PCR, was used to amplify TCRbeta CDR3 regions from genomic DNA. In the source study's methods: Nucleated cell counts per sample were estimated from amplification of reference gene primers within the assay. To quantify the absolute abundance of each unique TCRbeta CDR3 rearrangement, sequence reads were collapsed and filtered. For each sample, productive Simpson clonality was calculated as the square root of Simpson's diversity index across productive rearrangements. The immuneACCESS repertoire file appears here via TCRdb, limited to in-frame rearrangements. These files lack a portion of the clones; in checked studies, under half of the deficit traces to unresolved V genes, and the cause of the others is not known. V, J and clone size are taken as reported in that table, and D and trimming were inferred from the DNA itself. Recorded for this sample are about 320,000 clones; about nine tenths of them occurred a single time. The biggest ten clones account for 1.6% of the sample.

This receptor was obtained from a woman in her 30s with COVID-19, enrolled during active disease. The rearranged chain carries TRBV7-9 and TRBJ1-3; no confident D gene assignment can be made. Sequenced material: peripheral blood. The DNA is TGTGCCAGCAGCTTAATGCAGGGAAACACCATATATTTT. Translation gives CASSLMQGNTIYF.